The present T cell receptor beta chain was sequenced within a study of monozygotic twins with inflammatory bowel disease. Sampling involved one blood draw (roughly 2.5 ml) for every donor. Study-wide findings and caveats: The results supported no single strong signal or clonotype associated with IBD. It was observed that concordant and discordant twins did not differ in repertoire similarity, possibly given limited power.

Germline CDR1 is MNHNS and CDR2 is SASEGT. CDR3 length equals 15 residues. Researchers used 3500 ng of total RNA for each TCR library. TCRdb re-called the 5' RACE reads; every CDR3 protein appears as one record, without DNA. Here the sample table reports roughly 320,000 distinct CDR3 sequences. Regarding this clonotype: Its cognate antigen is unknown.

This clonotype was obtained from a human donor with ulcerative colitis or Crohn's disease, or a healthy co-twin of an affected twin (not recorded which). Sequencing was done on a sample of blood. This sequence joins TRBV6-1 and TRBJ2-3; without DNA, the TCRdb call of TRBD2 cannot be checked. The CDR3 spells CASKTLSGGTDTQYF.